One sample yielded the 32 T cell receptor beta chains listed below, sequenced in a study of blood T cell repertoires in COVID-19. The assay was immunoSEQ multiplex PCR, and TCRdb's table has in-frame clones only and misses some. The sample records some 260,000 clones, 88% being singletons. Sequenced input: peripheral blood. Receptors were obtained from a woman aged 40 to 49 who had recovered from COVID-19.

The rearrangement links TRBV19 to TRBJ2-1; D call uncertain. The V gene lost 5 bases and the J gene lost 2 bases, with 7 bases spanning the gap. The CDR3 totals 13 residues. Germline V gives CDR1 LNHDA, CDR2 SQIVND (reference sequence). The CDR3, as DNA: TGTGCCAGTAGTGCTATTCCCTACAATGAGCAGTTCTTC. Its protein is CASSAIPYNEQFF.

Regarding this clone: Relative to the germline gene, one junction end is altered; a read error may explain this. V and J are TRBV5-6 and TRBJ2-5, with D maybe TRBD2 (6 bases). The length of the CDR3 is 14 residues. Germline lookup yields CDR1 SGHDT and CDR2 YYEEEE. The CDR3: CASSALGGREAQYF. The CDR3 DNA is TGTGCCAGCAGCGCACTGGGAGGAAGAGAGGCCCAGTACTTC. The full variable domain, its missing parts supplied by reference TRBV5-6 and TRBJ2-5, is DAGVTQSPTHLIKTRGQQVTLRCSPKSGHDTVSWYQQALGQGPQFIFQYYEEEERQRGNFPDRFSGHQFPNYSSELNVNALLLGDSALYLCASSALGGREAQYFGPGTRLLVL.

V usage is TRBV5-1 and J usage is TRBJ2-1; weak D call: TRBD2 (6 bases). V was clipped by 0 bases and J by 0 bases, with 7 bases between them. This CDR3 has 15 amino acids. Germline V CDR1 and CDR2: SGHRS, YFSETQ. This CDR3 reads CASSLGGNSYNEQFF. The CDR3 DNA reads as TGCGCCAGCAGCTTGGGCGGGAACTCCTACAATGAGCAGTTCTTC.

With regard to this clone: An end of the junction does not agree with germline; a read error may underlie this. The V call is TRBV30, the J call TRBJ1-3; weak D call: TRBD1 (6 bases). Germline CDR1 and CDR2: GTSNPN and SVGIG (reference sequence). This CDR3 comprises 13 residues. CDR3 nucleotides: TGCGCCGGGGGCCGCGCCTCTGGAAACACCATATATTTT. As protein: CAGGRASGNTIYF.

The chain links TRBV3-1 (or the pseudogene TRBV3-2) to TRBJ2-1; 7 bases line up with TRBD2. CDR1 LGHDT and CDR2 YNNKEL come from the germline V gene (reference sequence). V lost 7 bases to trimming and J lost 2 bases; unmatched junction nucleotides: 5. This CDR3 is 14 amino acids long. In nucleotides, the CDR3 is TGTGCCAGCACCCCCCGGGGGGCCTACAATGAGCAGTTCTTC. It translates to CASTPRGAYNEQFF.

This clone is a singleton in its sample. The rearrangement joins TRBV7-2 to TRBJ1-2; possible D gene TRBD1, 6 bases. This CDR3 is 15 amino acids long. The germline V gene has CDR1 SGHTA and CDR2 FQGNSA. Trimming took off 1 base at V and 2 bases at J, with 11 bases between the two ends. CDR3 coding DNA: TGTGCCAGCAGCTTAGGGGCAGGGGCCAACTATGGCTACACCTTC. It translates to CASSLGAGANYGYTF.

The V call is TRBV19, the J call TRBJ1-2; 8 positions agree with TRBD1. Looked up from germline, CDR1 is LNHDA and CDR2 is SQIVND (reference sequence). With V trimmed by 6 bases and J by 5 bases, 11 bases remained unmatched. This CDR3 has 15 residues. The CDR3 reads CASRPQGGATYGYTF. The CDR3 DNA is TGTGCCAGTAGACCACAGGGGGGAGCTACTTATGGCTACACCTTC. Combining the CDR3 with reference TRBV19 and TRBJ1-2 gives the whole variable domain DGGITQSPKYLFRKEGQNVTLSCEQNLNHDAMYWYRQDPGQGLRLIYYSQIVNDFQKGDIAEGYSVSREKKESFPLTVTSAQKNPTAFYLCASRPQGGATYGYTFGSGTRLTVV.

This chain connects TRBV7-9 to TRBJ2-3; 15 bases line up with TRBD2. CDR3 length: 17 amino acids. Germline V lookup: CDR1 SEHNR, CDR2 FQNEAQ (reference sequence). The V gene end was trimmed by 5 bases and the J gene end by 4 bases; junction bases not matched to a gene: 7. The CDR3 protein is CASSSRTSGRGSDTQYF. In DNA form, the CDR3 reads TGTGCCAGCAGCAGCCGGACTAGCGGGAGGGGGTCAGATACGCAGTATTTT.

The CDR3 region is CASSLTLAGGVSSSYNEQFF. CDR3 bases: TGTGCCAGCAGCTTAACCTTAGCGGGAGGCGTCTCGAGCTCCTACAATGAGCAGTTCTTC. The chain has TRBV7-3 and TRBJ2-1; 10 nucleotides align to TRBD2. The ends lost 0 bases at V and 0 bases at J; junction bases unmatched: 11. Looked up from germline, CDR1 is SGHTA and CDR2 is FQGTGA. The CDR3 is 20 residues long.

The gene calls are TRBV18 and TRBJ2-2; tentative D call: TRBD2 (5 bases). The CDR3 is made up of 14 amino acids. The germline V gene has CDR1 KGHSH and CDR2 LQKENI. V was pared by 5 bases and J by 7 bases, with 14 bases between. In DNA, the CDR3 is TGTGCCAGCTCAACCCTCGGGAAGCTCGGGGAGCTGTTTTTT. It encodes CASSTLGKLGELFF.

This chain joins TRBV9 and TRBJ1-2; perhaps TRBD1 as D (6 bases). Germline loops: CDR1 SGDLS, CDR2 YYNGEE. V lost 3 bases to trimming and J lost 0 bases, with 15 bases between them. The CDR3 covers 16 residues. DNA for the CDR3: TGTGCCAGCAGCGCAACACCTAGACAGGCTAACTATGGCTACACCTTC. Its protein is CASSATPRQANYGYTF. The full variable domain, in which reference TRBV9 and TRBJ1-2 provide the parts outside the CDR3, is DSGVTQTPKHLITATGQRVTLRCSPRSGDLSVYWYQQSLDQGLQFLIQYYNGEERAKGNILERFSAQQFPDLHSELNLSSLELGDSALYFCASSATPRQANYGYTFGSGTRLTVV.

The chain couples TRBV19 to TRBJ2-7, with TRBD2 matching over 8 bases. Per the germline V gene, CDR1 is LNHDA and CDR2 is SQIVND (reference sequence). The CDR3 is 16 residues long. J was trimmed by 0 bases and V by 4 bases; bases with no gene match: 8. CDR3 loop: CASSTPPLAGSYEQYV. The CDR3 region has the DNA TGTGCCAGTAGTACCCCCCCTCTAGCGGGCTCCTACGAGCAGTACGTC.

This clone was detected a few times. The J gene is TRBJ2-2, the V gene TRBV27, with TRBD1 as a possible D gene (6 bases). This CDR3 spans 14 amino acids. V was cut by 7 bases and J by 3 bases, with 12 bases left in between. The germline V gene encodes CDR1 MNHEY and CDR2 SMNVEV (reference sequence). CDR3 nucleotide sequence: TGTGCCAGCACCAGGGGACCAGACACCGGGGAGCTGTTTTTT. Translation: CASTRGPDTGELFF.

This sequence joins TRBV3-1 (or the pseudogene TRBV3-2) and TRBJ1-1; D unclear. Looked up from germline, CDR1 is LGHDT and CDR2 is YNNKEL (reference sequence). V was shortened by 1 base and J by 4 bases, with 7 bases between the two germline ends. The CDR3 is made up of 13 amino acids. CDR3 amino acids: CASSQVEGTEAFF. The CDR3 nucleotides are TGTGCCAGCAGCCAAGTGGAGGGCACTGAAGCTTTCTTT.

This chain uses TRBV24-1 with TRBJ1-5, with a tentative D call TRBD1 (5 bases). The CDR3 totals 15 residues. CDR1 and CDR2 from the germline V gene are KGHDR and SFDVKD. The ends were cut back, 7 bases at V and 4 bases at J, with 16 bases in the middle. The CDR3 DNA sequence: TGTGCCACCAGGGACGGGGCCGGGGGTAATCAGCCCCAGCATTTT. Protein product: CATRDGAGGNQPQHF.

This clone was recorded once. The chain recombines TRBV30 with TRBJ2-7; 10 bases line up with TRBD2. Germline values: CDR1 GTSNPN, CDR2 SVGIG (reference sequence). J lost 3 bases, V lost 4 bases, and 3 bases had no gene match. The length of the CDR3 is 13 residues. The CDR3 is CAWTGTSVYEQYF. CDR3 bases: TGTGCCTGGACCGGGACTAGCGTCTACGAGCAGTACTTC. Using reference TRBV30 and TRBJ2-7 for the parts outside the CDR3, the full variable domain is SQTIHQWPATLVQPVGSPLSLECTVEGTSNPNLYWYRQAAGRGLQLLFYSVGIGQISSEVPQNLSASRPQDRQFILSSKKLLLSDSGFYLCAWTGTSVYEQYFGPGTRLTVT.

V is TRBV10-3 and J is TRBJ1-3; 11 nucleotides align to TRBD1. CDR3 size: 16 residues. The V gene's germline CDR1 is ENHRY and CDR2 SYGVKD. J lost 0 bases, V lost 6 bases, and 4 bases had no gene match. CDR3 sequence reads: CAISGTGGSSGNTIYF. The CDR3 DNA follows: TGTGCCATCAGCGGGACAGGGGGAAGCTCTGGAAACACCATATATTTT.

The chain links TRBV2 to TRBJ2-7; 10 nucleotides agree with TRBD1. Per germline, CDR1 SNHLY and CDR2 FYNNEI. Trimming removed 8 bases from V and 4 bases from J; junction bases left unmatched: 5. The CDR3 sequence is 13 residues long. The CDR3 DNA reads TGTGCCAGCGCCCCGGGACAGGGGTACGAGCAGTACTTC. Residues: CASAPGQGYEQYF.

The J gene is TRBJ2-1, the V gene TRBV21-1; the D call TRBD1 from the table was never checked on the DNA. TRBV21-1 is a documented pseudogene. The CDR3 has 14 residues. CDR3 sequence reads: CASSGTGPPNEQFF. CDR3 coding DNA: TGTGCCAGCAGCGGGACAGGGCCCCCCAATGAGCAGTTCTTC.

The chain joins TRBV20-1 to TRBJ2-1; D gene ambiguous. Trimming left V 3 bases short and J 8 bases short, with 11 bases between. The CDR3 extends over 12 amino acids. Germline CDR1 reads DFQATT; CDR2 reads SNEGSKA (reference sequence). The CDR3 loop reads CSASRLGDEQFF. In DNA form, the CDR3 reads TGCAGTGCTAGTCGGCTAGGCGATGAGCAGTTCTTC.

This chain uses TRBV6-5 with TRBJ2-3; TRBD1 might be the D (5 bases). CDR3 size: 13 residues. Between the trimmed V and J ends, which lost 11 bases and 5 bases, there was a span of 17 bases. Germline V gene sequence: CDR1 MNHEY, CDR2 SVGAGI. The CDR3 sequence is CACQGRVGDTQYF. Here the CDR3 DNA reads TGTGCCTGTCAGGGCAGGGTTGGAGATACGCAGTATTTT.

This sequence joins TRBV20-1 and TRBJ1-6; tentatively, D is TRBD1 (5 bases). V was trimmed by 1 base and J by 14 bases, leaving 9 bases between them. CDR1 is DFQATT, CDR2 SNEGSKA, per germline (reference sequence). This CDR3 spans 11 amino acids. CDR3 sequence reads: CSARVGEALHF. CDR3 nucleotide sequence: TGCAGTGCTAGAGTGGGGGAGGCCCTCCACTTT.

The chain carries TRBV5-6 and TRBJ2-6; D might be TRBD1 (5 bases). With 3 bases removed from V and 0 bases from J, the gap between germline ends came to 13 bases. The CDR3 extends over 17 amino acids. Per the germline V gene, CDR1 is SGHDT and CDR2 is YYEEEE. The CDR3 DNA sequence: TGTGCCAGCAGCTCCAGGGTATTTGGCTCTGGGGCCAACGTCCTGACTTTC. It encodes CASSSRVFGSGANVLTF.

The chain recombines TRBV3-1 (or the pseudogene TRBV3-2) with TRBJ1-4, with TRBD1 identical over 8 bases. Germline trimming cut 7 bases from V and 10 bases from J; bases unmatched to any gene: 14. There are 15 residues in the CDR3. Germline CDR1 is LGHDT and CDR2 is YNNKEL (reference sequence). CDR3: CASTQGASAWGKLFF. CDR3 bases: TGTGCCAGCACCCAGGGGGCCTCGGCCTGGGGAAAACTGTTTTTT.

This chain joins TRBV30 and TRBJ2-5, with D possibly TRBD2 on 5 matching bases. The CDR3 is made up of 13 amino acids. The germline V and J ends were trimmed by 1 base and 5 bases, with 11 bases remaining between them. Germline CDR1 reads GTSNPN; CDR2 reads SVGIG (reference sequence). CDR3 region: CAWSGAGPETQYF. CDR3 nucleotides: TGTGCCTGGAGTGGGGCGGGTCCCGAGACCCAGTACTTC.

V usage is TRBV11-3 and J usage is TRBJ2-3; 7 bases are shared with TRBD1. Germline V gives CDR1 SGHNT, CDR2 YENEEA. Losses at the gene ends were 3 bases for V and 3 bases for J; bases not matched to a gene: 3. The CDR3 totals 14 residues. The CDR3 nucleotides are TGTGCCAGCAGCTTGGGACAGAATACAGATACGCAGTATTTT. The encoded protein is CASSLGQNTDTQYF.

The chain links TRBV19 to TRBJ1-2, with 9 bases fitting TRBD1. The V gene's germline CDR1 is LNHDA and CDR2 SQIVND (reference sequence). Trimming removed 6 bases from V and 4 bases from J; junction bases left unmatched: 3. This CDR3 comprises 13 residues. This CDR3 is CASSRDRAYGYTF. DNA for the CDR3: TGTGCCAGTAGCCGGGACAGGGCCTATGGCTACACCTTC.

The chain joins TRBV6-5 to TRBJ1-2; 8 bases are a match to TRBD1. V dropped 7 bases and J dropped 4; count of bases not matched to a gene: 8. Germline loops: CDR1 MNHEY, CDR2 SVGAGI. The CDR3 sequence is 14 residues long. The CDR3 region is CASTGAGQVYGYTF. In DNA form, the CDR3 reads TGTGCCAGCACGGGTGCGGGACAGGTCTATGGCTACACCTTC.

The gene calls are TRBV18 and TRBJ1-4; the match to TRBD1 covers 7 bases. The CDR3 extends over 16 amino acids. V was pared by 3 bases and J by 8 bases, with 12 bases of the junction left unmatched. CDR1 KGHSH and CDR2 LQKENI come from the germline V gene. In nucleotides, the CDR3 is TGTGCCAGCTCACCGACTCAACAGGGGAGTGGCGAAAAACTGTTTTTT. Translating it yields CASSPTQQGSGEKLFF.

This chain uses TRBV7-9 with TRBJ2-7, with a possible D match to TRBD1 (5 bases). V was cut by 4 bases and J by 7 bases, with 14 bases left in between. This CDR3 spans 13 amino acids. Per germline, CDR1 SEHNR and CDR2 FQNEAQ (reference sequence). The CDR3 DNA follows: TGTGCCAGCAGCTGGGGCTCCCTGGGGGAGCAGTACTTC. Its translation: CASSWGSLGEQYF.

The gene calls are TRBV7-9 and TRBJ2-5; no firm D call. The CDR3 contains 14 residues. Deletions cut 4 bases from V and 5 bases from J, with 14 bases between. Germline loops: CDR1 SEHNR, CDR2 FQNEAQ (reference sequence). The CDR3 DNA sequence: TGTGCCAGCAGCTCCCTTGGGCAGGCTGAGACCCAGTACTTC. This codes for CASSSLGQAETQYF. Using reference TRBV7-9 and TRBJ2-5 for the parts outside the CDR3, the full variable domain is DTGVSQNPRHKITKRGQNVTFRCDPISEHNRLYWYRQTLGQGPEFLTYFQNEAQLEKSRLLSDRFSAERPKGSFSTLEIQRTEQGDSAMYLCASSSLGQAETQYFGPGTRLLVL.

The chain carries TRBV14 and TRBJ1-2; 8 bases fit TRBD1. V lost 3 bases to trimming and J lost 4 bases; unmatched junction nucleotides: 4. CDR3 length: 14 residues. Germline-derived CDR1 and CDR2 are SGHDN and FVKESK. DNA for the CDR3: TGTGCCAGCAGCCAGGGTGACAGGGGCTATGGCTACACCTTC. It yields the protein CASSQGDRGYGYTF.